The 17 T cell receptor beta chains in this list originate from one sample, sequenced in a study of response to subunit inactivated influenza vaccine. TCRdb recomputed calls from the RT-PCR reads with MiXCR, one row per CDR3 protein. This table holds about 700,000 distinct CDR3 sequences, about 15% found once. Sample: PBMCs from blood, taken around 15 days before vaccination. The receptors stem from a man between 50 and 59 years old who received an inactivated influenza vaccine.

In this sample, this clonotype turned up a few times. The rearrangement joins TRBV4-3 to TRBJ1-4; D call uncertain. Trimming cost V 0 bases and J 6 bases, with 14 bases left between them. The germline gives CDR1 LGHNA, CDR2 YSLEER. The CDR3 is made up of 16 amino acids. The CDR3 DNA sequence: TGCGCCAGCAGCCAAGATCTTTCAGGTCTGGATGAAAAACTGTTTTTT. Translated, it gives CASSQDLSGLDEKLFF.

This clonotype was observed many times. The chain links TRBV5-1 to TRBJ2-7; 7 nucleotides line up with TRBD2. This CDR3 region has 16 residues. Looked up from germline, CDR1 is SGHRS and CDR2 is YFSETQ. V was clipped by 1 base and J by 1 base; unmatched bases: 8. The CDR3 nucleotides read TGCGCCAGCAGCTTGTACGGCGGGAGTGGGTCCTACGAGCAGTACTTC. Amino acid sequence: CASSLYGGSGSYEQYF.

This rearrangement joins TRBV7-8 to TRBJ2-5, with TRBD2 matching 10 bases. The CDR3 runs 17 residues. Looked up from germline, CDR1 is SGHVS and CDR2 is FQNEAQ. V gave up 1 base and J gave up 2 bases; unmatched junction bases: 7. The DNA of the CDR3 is TGTGCCAGCAGCTTAGATCCTAGCGGGGGTCGTCAAGAGACCCAGTACTTC. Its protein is CASSLDPSGGRQETQYF.

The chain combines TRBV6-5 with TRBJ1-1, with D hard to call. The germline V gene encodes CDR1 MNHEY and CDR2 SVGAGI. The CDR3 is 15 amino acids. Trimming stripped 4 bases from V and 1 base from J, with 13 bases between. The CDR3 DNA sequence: TGTGCCAGCAGTTTGATCGGAGGAAGGAACACTGAAGCTTTCTTT. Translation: CASSLIGGRNTEAFF.

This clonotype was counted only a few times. The CDR3 nucleotides read TGTGCCAGCAGCTTAGTTTTCCGGGACACCAAAGAGACCCAGTACTTC. Its protein is CASSLVFRDTKETQYF. The V gene is TRBV7-6, the J gene TRBJ2-5, with a possible D match to TRBD1 (6 bases). Between the trimmed V and J ends, which lost 1 base and 3 bases, there was a span of 15 bases. This CDR3 has 16 amino acids. Germline V gene sequence: CDR1 SGHVS, CDR2 FNYEAQ.

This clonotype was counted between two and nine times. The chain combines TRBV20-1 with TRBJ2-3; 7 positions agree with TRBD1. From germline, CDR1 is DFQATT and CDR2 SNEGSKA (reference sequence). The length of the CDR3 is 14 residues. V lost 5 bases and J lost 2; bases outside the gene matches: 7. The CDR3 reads CSASGTAFTDTQYF. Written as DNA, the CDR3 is TGCAGTGCTTCCGGGACAGCTTTCACAGATACGCAGTATTTT.

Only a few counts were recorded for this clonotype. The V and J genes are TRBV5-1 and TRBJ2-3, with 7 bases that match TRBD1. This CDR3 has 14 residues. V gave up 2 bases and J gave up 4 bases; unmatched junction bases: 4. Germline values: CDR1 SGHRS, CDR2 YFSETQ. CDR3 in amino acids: CASSLNRGSDTQYF. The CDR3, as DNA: TGCGCCAGCAGCTTAAACAGGGGCTCAGATACGCAGTATTTT.

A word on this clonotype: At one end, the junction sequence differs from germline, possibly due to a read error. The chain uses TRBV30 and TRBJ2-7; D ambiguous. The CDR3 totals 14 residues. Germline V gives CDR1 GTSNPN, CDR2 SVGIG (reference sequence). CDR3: CAWSVGGVSHEQYF. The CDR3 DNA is TGTGCCTGGAGTGTAGGTGGTGTCTCCCACGAGCAGTACTTC.

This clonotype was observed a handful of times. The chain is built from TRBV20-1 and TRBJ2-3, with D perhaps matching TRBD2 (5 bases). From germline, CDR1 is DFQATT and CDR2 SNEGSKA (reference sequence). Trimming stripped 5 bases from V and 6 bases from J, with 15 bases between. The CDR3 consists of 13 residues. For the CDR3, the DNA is TGCAGTGCTTCACCCTCGCCGGGGGATACGCAGTATTTT. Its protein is CSASPSPGDTQYF.

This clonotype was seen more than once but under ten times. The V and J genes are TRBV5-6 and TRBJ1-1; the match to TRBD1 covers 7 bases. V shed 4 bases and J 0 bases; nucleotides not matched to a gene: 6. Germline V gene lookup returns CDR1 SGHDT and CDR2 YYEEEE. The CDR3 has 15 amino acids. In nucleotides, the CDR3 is TGTGCCAGCAGCCCATACAGGGGTATGAACACTGAAGCTTTCTTT. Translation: CASSPYRGMNTEAFF.

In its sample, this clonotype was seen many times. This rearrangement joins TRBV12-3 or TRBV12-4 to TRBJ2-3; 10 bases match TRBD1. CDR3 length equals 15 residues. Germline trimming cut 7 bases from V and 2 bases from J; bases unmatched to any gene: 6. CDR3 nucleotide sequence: TGTGCCAGCAAACCGGGACAGGGGTACACAGATACGCAGTATTTT. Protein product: CASKPGQGYTDTQYF.

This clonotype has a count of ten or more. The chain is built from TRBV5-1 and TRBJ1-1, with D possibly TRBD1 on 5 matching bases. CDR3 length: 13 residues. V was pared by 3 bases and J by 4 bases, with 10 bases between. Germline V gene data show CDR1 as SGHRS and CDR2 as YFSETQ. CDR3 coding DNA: TGCGCCAGCAGCTCCCAGGGTTTCACTGAAGCTTTCTTT. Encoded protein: CASSSQGFTEAFF.

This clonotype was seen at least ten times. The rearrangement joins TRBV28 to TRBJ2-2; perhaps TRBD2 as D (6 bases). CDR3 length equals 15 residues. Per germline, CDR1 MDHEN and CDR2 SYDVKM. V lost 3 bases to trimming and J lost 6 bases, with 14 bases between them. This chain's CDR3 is CASSFPGVRSGELFF. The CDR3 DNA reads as TGTGCCAGCAGTTTTCCGGGAGTCCGGTCCGGGGAGCTGTTTTTT.

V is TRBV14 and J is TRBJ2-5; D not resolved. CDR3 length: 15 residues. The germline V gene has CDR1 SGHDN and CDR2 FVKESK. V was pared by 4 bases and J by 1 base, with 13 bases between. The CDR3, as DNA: TGTGCCAGCAGCCGCGGACCATGGCCCCAAGAGACCCAGTACTTC. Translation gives CASSRGPWPQETQYF.

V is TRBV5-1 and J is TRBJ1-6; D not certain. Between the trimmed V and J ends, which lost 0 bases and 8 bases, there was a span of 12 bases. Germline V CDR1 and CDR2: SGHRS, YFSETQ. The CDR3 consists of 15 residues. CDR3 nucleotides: TGCGCCAGCAGCTTGGTTGTCCAAGCCTATTCACCCCTCCACTTT. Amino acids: CASSLVVQAYSPLHF.

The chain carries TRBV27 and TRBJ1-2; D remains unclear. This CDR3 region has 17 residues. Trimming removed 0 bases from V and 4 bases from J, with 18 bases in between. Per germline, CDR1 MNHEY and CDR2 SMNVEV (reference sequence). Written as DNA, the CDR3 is TGTGCCAGCAGTTTATCCGCAGGCTTCCTCATAACCTATGGCTACACCTTC. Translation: CASSLSAGFLITYGYTF.

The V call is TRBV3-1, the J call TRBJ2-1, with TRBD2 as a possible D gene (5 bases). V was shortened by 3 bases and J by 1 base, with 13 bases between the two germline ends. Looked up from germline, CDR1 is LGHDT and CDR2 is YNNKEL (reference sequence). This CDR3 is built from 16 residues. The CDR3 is CASSQIPEGSYNEQFF. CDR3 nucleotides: TGTGCCAGCAGCCAGATCCCCGAGGGTTCCTACAATGAGCAGTTCTTC.